These T cell receptor beta chains were read from a single sample in a study of T cells in Graves' hyperthyroidism and ophthalmopathy. TCRdb re-called the multiplex PCR reads with MiXCR, one entry per CDR3 protein. Of hundreds of thousands of distinct CDR3 sequences in the sample, roughly 14% were seen once. Material: blood. These receptors originate from a man between 18 and 29 years old with Graves' ophthalmopathy. Each CDR3 is given with its conserved first and last residue.

len,j_gene,v_gene,CDR3aa
20,TRBJ2-6,TRBV5-5,CASSQEPPRIQKGGANVLTF
15,TRBJ2-6,TRBV2,CASSYRVTGANVLTF
14,TRBJ2-7,TRBV20-1,CSARDLGLAVEQYF
15,TRBJ2-1,TRBV7-3,CASSFGLGLYNEQFF
17,TRBJ2-2,TRBV6-5,CASSYPGLAGDTGELFF
15,TRBJ2-3,TRBV9,CASSERGPRAYTQYF
15,TRBJ2-6,TRBV5-1,CASKQTSSGANVLTF
14,TRBJ1-4,TRBV20-1,CSAKGKGAGEKLFF
14,TRBJ1-1,TRBV10-3,CAISGTGGEAEAFF
16,TRBJ2-3,TRBV5-6,CASSWGTSGSTGTQYF
15,TRBJ2-3,TRBV7-9,CASSRTSGMTDTQYF
17,TRBJ2-2,TRBV7-3,CASSLTSAGVRNGELFF
13,TRBJ2-7,TRBV4-1,CASSQDHTYEQYF
15,TRBJ2-5,TRBV5-1,CASSLEQGGGETQYF
10,TRBJ1-1,TRBV12-3/TRBV12-4,CASSGQEAFF
14,TRBJ2-1,TRBV5-6,CASSDPRGWNEQFF
13,TRBJ1-1,TRBV24-1,CATSDTGSSKAFF
16,TRBJ2-1,TRBV12-3/TRBV12-4,CASRLSGTGGTNEQFF
14,TRBJ2-1,TRBV10-3,CAIRAAGGPDEQFF
14,TRBJ2-1,TRBV27,CASSLLAGGNEQFF
15,TRBJ2-3,TRBV6-1,CASSELAGVTDTQYF
15,TRBJ2-7,TRBV3-1,CASSQDKVYPYEQYF
14,TRBJ2-1,TRBV7-9,CASSFGAGGDEQFF
17,TRBJ2-7,TRBV20-1,CSARAPGRGQGAYEQYF
12,TRBJ2-1,TRBV7-3,CASSLSWGEQFF
15,TRBJ1-5,TRBV6-2/TRBV6-3,CASSSSPGRNQPQHF
15,TRBJ2-3,TRBV30,CAWKPLAGDADTQYF
13,TRBJ1-2,TRBV10-3,CARPQSRFYGCTF
16,TRBJ2-1,TRBV11-2,CASSLGIGGAYNEQFF
15,TRBJ2-1,TRBV3-1,CASSQASGAGGEQFF
13,TRBJ2-1,TRBV7-3,CASSLGQDYEQFF
16,TRBJ2-6,TRBV5-1,CASSLDGISGANVLTF
16,TRBJ2-7,TRBV5-1,CASSPRTDGFSYEQYF
16,TRBJ2-1,TRBV19,CASSISAGASYNEQFF
13,TRBJ2-5,TRBV29-1,CSAGTGYQETQYF
15,TRBJ1-3,TRBV11-3,CASSRGGFSGNTIYF
16,TRBJ1-1,TRBV14,CASSQPLQGRYTEAFF
13,TRBJ2-1,TRBV2,CASSGTGYNEQFF
17,TRBJ1-4,TRBV11-2,CASSLTPNTATNEKLFF
14,TRBJ2-7,TRBV5-1,CASSSGGLAFEQYF
15,TRBJ1-1,TRBV4-1,CASSRDRGVNTEAFF
14,TRBJ1-2,TRBV29-1,CSVVRSEGNYGYTF
14,TRBJ1-2,TRBV12-3/TRBV12-4,CASSLGRGSDGYAF
14,TRBJ2-5,TRBV7-2,CASSLVYRQETQYF
16,TRBJ2-5,TRBV6-1,CASSYGTSERGGTQYF
12,TRBJ2-7,TRBV18,CASSRVSYEQYF
16,TRBJ2-6,TRBV2,CASSEPFPRGANVLTF
16,TRBJ2-4,TRBV7-9,CASSPNRGVAKNIQYF
15,TRBJ1-4,TRBV15,CATSRDSGGDEKLFF
12,TRBJ1-2,TRBV3-1,CASSQDWRDYTF
14,TRBJ2-7,TRBV2,CASPAWDRPYEQYF
15,TRBJ2-6,TRBV5-1,CASSETGDGANVLTF
16,TRBJ2-3,TRBV3-1,CASSQEMVGLADTQYF
14,TRBJ2-1,TRBV18,CASSRTSRLNEQFF
14,TRBJ2-2,TRBV3-1,CASSQDVGTGELFF